This is a list of T cell receptor beta chains from one sample in a study of cytomegalovirus exposure and HLA in healthy donors. Produced via immunoSEQ multiplex PCR; TCRdb's table is partial and in-frame only. The sample holds approximately 110,000 clones; 60% to 80% are singletons and the top ten take roughly 3.2%. The sequenced sample was PBMCs. The origin of the receptors is a man aged 30 to 45 in good health and CMV-seronegative. The CDR3 runs from the conserved cysteine through the conserved F or W. D genes are given only for firm matches. Expanded clones are given a class, and other clones once, few, many or no size at all.

d_call j_call v_call clone_size cdr3_aa cdr3_nt
. TRBJ2-7 TRBV10-2 . CASRTGTFYEQYF TGCGCCAGCAGAACAGGTACATTTTACGAGCAGTACTTC
TRBD2 TRBJ2-3 TRBV5-1 . CASSTGTSGGDTQYF TGCGCCAGCAGCACAGGAACTAGCGGGGGGGATACGCAGTATTTT
. TRBJ2-1 TRBV10-3 . CAISDSVALADNEQFF TGTGCCATCAGTGACTCAGTGGCCTTGGCAGACAATGAGCAGTTCTTC
TRBD1 TRBJ1-1 TRBV5-4 . CASSTDRGTEAFF TGTGCCAGCAGCACGGACAGGGGCACTGAAGCTTTCTTT
TRBD1 TRBJ2-7 TRBV9 . CASSEGAGAGEQYF TGTGCCAGCAGCGAGGGGGCAGGGGCGGGCGAGCAGTACTTC
TRBD1 TRBJ2-1 TRBV6-1 few CASSELPGGGYNEQFF TGTGCCAGCAGTGAACTCCCAGGGGGTGGCTACAATGAGCAGTTCTTC
TRBD2 TRBJ2-3 TRBV15 . CATSRVAGGGTDTQYF TGTGCCACCAGCAGAGTAGCGGGAGGGGGCACAGATACGCAGTATTTT
TRBD2 TRBJ2-7 TRBV7-2 . CASSLERENEQYF TGTGCCAGCAGCTTAGAGCGGGAGAACGAGCAGTACTTC
. TRBJ1-1 TRBV6-6 few CASSYSTGGAEAFF TGTGCCAGCAGTTATAGTACGGGGGGGGCTGAAGCTTTCTTT
. TRBJ2-3 TRBV29-1 . CSFSPGEDTQYF TGCAGCTTTTCCCCAGGGGAAGATACGCAGTATTTT
TRBD1 TRBJ1-5 TRBV7-2 . CASSLGRGGGQPQHF TGTGCCAGCAGCTTAGGGAGAGGGGGCGGACAGCCCCAGCATTTT
TRBD2 TRBJ2-5 TRBV7-2 few CASSSTLGAGGKTQYF TGTGCCAGCAGCTCTACCCTGGGGGCGGGAGGCAAGACCCAGTACTTC
. TRBJ1-1 TRBV27 once CASRGGEDTEAFF TGTGCCAGCAGGGGGGGGGAGGACACTGAAGCTTTCTTT
. TRBJ1-2 TRBV6-5 . CASRPPGHANYGYTF TGTGCCAGCAGGCCTCCGGGACACGCTAACTATGGCTACACCTTC
TRBD2 TRBJ2-5 TRBV6-6 . CASSYGGEETQYF TGTGCCAGCAGTTACGGGGGGGAGGAGACCCAGTACTTC
TRBD1 TRBJ2-1 TRBV5-1 . CASSWGTGSSYNEQFF TGCGCCAGCAGCTGGGGGACAGGGAGCTCCTACAATGAGCAGTTCTTC
. TRBJ2-7 TRBV5-1 . CASSLATGSLNEQYF TGCGCCAGCAGCTTGGCTACGGGTTCTCTAAACGAGCAGTACTTC
. TRBJ2-1 TRBV10-3 . CAISDPDSGNEQFF TGTGCCATCAGTGATCCAGATAGCGGCAATGAGCAGTTCTTC
. TRBJ2-7 TRBV11-2 . CASSPRGLSSYEQYF TGTGCCAGCAGCCCCAGGGGCCTTAGCTCCTACGAGCAGTACTTC
TRBD1 TRBJ2-2 TRBV30 . CAWSPRGRGNGELFF TGTGCCTGGAGCCCCAGGGGGAGAGGTAACGGGGAGCTGTTTTTT
TRBD1 TRBJ1-5 TRBV19 . CASSNGGTGNQPQHF TGTGCCAGTAGTAATGGGGGGACAGGGAATCAGCCCCAGCATTTT
. TRBJ2-1 TRBV9 . CASARGPYNEQFF TGTGCCAGCGCGCGCGGGCCTTACAATGAGCAGTTCTTC
. TRBJ1-5 TRBV9 . CASSQGQSNQPQHF TGTGCCAGCAGCCAAGGACAGAGCAATCAGCCCCAGCATTTT
TRBD1 TRBJ2-3 TRBV6-4 few CASSDSGGADTQYF TGTGCCAGCAGTGACTCAGGGGGCGCAGATACGCAGTATTTT
. TRBJ2-7 TRBV15 . CATSGAGGSYEQYF TGTGCCACCAGCGGGGCCGGGGGCTCCTACGAGCAGTACTTC
TRBD1 TRBJ2-7 TRBV27 . CASSPGGRGEYEQYF TGTGCCAGCAGTCCAGGGGGCAGGGGGGAGTACGAGCAGTACTTC
. TRBJ2-7 TRBV14 once CASSRLRDSNFEQYF TGTGCCAGCAGCCGACTGCGGGACAGTAATTTCGAGCAGTACTTC
TRBD1 TRBJ1-2 TRBV27 once CASSATGNYGYTF TGTGCCAGCAGCGCGACAGGGAACTATGGCTACACCTTC
. TRBJ2-1 TRBV5-6 few CASSWGASINEQFF TGTGCCAGCAGCTGGGGCGCATCAATCAATGAGCAGTTCTTC
. TRBJ1-4 TRBV30 once CAWSRSEKLFF TGTGCCTGGAGTCGTAGTGAAAAACTGTTTTTT
. TRBJ1-2 TRBV6-5 . CASSAQGGGYGYTF TGTGCCAGCAGTGCCCAGGGAGGGGGCTATGGCTACACCTTC
TRBD1 TRBJ2-7 TRBV18 once CASSPGQSLGEQYF TGTGCCAGCTCCCCGGGACAGAGCCTGGGTGAGCAGTACTTC
. TRBJ2-7 TRBV6-5 . CASSRGAGASYEQYF TGTGCCAGCAGTAGAGGGGCAGGGGCCTCCTACGAGCAGTACTTC
. TRBJ1-1 TRBV25-1 . CASTKAQGPNTEAFF TGTGCCAGCACCAAAGCGCAGGGGCCGAACACTGAAGCTTTCTTT
TRBD2 TRBJ2-3 TRBV4-2 . CASSQGGLAAQDTQYF TGTGCCAGCAGCCAAGGGGGACTAGCGGCTCAAGATACGCAGTATTTT
. TRBJ2-7 TRBV6-6 . CATNPGGSYEQYF TGTGCCACTAACCCAGGTGGGTCCTACGAGCAGTACTTC
TRBD2 TRBJ2-3 TRBV28 . CASRSPAGYTDTQYF TGTGCCAGCAGATCGCCAGCGGGGTACACAGATACGCAGTATTTT
. TRBJ1-4 TRBV28 . CASSPARGSNEKLFF TGTGCCAGCAGCCCCGCTAGGGGGTCCAATGAAAAACTGTTTTTT
TRBD2 TRBJ2-1 TRBV19 . CASSIRLAGGVPYNEQFF TGTGCCAGTAGTATAAGGCTAGCGGGAGGGGTCCCCTACAATGAGCAGTTCTTC
. TRBJ1-2 TRBV7-2 few CASSFGRRGDGYTF TGTGCCAGCAGCTTTGGACGGCGGGGCGATGGCTACACCTTC
. TRBJ2-3 TRBV6-6 . CATRRGSTDTRYF TGTGCCACCAGACGTGGGAGCACAGATACGCGGTATTTT